This T cell receptor beta chain was retrieved from a study of blood T cell repertoires in COVID-19. Looking at the study overall: Acute and convalescent COVID-19 specimens originated in the United States, Italy and Spain. PBMCs, B-cell-depleted T cells, or T cells provided the cDNA or gDNA that made up the material.

Per the authors' pipeline: Reference gene primer amplification in the assay estimated nucleated cell counts. The protocol was immunoSEQ multiplex PCR, while the TCRdb copy is restricted to in-frame clones and leaves out a portion. V, J and clone size are those of that table, while D and trimming were read from the DNA. The sample yields approximately 500,000 clones, 80% to 90% seen once. V shed 4 bases, J shed 0 bases, and the junction held 5 bases outside the gene matches. The CDR3 contains 15 residues. CDR1 is SGHNT, CDR2 YYREEE, per germline (reference sequence). The source of this sequence is a human donor in a cohort sampled during active COVID-19. V gene TRBV5-4 combines with J gene TRBJ2-5, with 8 nucleotides matching TRBD1. Specimen: peripheral blood. In DNA, the CDR3 is TGTGCCAGCAGCCCGAGGACAGGGAACCAAGAGACCCAGTACTTC. Amino acid sequence: CASSPRTGNQETQYF. Drawing the rest from reference TRBV5-4 and TRBJ2-5, the complete variable domain is ETGVTQSPTHLIKTRGQQVTLRCSSQSGHNTVSWYQQALGQGPQFIFQYYREEENGRGNFPPRFSGLQFPNYSSELNVNALELDDSALYLCASSPRTGNQETQYFGPGTRLLVL.